These T cell receptor beta chains were read from a single sample in a study of T cells after yellow fever vaccination. MiXCR, applied by TCRdb to the 5' RACE reads, yields one record per CDR3 protein. The data contain 360,000 or so distinct CDR3 sequences, 9.5% to 13% of them singletons. The sequences come from PBMCs, collected on the day of the first yellow fever vaccination. Receptors originate from a man aged 18 to 29 who received the YFV17D yellow fever vaccine. The CDR3 runs from the conserved cysteine through the conserved F or W. The order of the fields is J gene, D gene, V gene, clone size, CDR3 DNA, CDR3 protein. The D gene is left open where the match is weak. Clone size is shown for a subset of rows, as once, few, many or a class of expanded clone.

TRBJ1-2 | NA | TRBV30 | many | TGTGCCTGGAGTAGAGACAGGCCCTATGGCTACACCTTC | CAWSRDRPYGYTF
TRBJ1-1 | TRBD1 | TRBV29-1 | NA | TGCAGCTCCCACAGGGGGGCTGAAGCCTTCTTT | CSSHRGAEAFF
TRBJ2-5 | TRBD2 | TRBV7-6 | NA | TGTGCCAGCAGCTTAGCGGCGGGGGGGCCGGGAAAGACCCAGTACTTC | CASSLAAGGPGKTQYF
TRBJ2-1 | NA | TRBV4-1 | NA | TGCGCCAGCAGCCAAGTAGGGGTAACCTACAATGAGCAGTTCTTC | CASSQVGVTYNEQFF
TRBJ2-5 | TRBD2 | TRBV6-5 | NA | TGTACCAGCATTTCTAGCGGGTACCAAGAGACCCAGTACTTC | CTSISSGYQETQYF
TRBJ2-7 | TRBD1 | TRBV12-3/TRBV12-4 | few | TGTGCCAGCAGAATGACAGGGAGCTACGAGCAGTACTTC | CASRMTGSYEQYF
TRBJ2-5 | NA | TRBV4-2 | NA | TGTGCCAGCAGCCAAGTCCCGGGACTTTCAGAGACCCAGTACTTC | CASSQVPGLSETQYF
TRBJ2-1 | TRBD2 | TRBV10-3 | NA | TGTGCCATCAGTGATAGCGGGGGCCCTTTCTCCTACAATGAGCAGTTCTTC | CAISDSGGPFSYNEQFF
TRBJ1-1 | NA | TRBV5-1 | NA | TGCGCCAGGGACAGCAACACTGAAGCTTTCTTT | CARDSNTEAFF
TRBJ2-2 | NA | TRBV7-2 | NA | TGTGCCAGCAGCCTTTACCCGGGTCTTTACTCCGGCGGGGAGCTGTTTTTT | CASSLYPGLYSGGELFF
TRBJ1-1 | NA | TRBV12-3/TRBV12-4 | many | TGTGCCAGCAGTTTAGCGCTTAGTCGTGAAGCTTTCTTT | CASSLALSREAFF
TRBJ2-1 | NA | TRBV5-6 | few | TGTGCCAGCAGCTTGGAGAGGGGGAATGAGCAGTTCTTC | CASSLERGNEQFF
TRBJ1-3 | NA | TRBV3-1 | NA | TGTGCCAGCAGCCATCGGGGGTTGGAAAACACCATATATTTT | CASSHRGLENTIYF
TRBJ1-2 | NA | TRBV7-2 | few | TGTGCCAGCAGCTTGGGGATCGGGGTTGGCTACACCTTC | CASSLGIGVGYTF
TRBJ2-3 | TRBD2 | TRBV12-3/TRBV12-4 | NA | TGTGCCAGCACCGTGACTAGCGGGGGCACAGATACGCAGTATTTT | CASTVTSGGTDTQYF
TRBJ2-5 | NA | TRBV6-5 | many | TGTGCCAGCACTCAGCTCCCTAGGGGGGGGGAGACCCAGTACTTC | CASTQLPRGGETQYF
TRBJ2-7 | TRBD2 | TRBV5-1 | few | TGCGCCAGCAGCGACCCACTAGCGGGGGGGCTCGAGCAGTACTTC | CASSDPLAGGLEQYF
TRBJ1-1 | NA | TRBV29-1 | few | TGCAGCGTTGGCGACTCCCGGGGGGTTACTGAAGCTTTCTTT | CSVGDSRGVTEAFF
TRBJ1-2 | TRBD1 | TRBV4-3 | few | TGCGCCAGCAGCCATGATAAGGGGCAGGGGGGCTATGGCTACACCTTC | CASSHDKGQGGYGYTF
TRBJ2-3 | TRBD2 | TRBV7-9 | few | TGTGCCAGCAGCTTACCCCCCAGCGGGGGCCGCACAGATACGCAGTATTTT | CASSLPPSGGRTDTQYF
TRBJ2-1 | NA | TRBV20-1 | NA | TGCAGTGCTAGAGAGGTGATCCACCGGCAGGGATTAGATGAGCAGTTCTTC | CSAREVIHRQGLDEQFF
TRBJ2-2 | NA | TRBV7-7 | few | TGTGCCAGCAGCTCGCGCTGGGGTATGGGACCTGCGAACACCGGGGAGCTGTTTTTT | CASSSRWGMGPANTGELFF
TRBJ1-2 | TRBD1 | TRBV18 | NA | TGTGCCAGCTCACCGGGACAGGGGGGGGACTATGGCTACACCTTC | CASSPGQGGDYGYTF